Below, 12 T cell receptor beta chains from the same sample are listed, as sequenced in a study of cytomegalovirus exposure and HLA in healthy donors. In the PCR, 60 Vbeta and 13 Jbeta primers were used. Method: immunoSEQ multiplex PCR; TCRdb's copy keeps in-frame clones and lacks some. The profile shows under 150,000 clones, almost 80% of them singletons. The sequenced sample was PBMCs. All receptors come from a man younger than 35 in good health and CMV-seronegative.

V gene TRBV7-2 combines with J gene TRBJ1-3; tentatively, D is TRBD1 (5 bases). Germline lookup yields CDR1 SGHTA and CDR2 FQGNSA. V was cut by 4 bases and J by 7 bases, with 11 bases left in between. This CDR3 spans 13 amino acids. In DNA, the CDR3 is TGTGCCAGCAGCTCCCAGGAGGGGAACACCATATATTTT. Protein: CASSSQEGNTIYF.

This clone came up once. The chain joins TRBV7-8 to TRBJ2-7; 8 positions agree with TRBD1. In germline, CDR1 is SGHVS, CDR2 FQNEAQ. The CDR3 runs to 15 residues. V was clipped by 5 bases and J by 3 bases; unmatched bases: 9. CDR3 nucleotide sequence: TGTGCCAGCAGCCCCCGGACAGGGCACCGCTACGAGCAGTACTTC. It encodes CASSPRTGHRYEQYF.

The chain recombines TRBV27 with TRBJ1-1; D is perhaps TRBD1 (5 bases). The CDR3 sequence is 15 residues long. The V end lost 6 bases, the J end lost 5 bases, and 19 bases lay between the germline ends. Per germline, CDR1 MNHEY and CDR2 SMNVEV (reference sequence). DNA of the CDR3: TGTGCCAGCAGACCCCCAGGCCCCGGGGGAACTGAAGCTTTCTTT. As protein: CASRPPGPGGTEAFF.

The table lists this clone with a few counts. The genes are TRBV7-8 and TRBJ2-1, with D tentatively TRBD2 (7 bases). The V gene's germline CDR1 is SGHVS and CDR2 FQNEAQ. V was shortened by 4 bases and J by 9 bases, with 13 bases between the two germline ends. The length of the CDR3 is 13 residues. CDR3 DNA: TGTGCCAGCAGCTACGGGGGGCCAAGTGAGCAGTTCTTC. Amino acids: CASSYGGPSEQFF.

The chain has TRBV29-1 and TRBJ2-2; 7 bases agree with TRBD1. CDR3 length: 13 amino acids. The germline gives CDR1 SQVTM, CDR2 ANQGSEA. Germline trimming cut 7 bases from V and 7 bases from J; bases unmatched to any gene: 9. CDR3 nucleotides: TGCAGCGGTGGACAGGCAACCGTCGGGGAGCTGTTTTTT. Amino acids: CSGGQATVGELFF.

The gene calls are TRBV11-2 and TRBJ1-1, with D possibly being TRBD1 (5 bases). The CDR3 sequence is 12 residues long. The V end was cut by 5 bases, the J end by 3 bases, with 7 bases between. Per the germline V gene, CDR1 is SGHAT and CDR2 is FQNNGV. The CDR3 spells CASSLRDTEAFF. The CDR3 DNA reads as TGTGCCAGCAGCCTCAGGGACACTGAAGCTTTCTTT.

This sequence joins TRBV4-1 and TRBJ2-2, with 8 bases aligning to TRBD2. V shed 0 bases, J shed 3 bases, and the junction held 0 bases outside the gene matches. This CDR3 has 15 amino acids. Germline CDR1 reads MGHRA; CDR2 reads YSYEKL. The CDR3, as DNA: TGCGCCAGCAGCCAAGAGCGGGGGGACACCGGGGAGCTGTTTTTT. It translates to CASSQERGDTGELFF.

The CDR3 reads CASSLIGENNEQFF. The CDR3 DNA reads as TGCGCCAGCAGCTTGATCGGGGAAAACAATGAGCAGTTCTTC. This chain links TRBV5-1 with TRBJ2-1, with D perhaps TRBD2 (5 bases). This CDR3 comprises 14 residues. The V end lost 1 base, the J end lost 5 bases, and 10 bases lay between the germline ends. Germline CDR1 and CDR2: SGHRS and YFSETQ.

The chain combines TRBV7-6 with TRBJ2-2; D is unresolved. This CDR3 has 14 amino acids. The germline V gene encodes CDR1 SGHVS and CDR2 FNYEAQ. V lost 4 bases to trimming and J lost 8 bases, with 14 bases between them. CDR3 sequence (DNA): TGTGCCAGCAGCTCCGCGCCAAGGAGTGGGGAGCTGTTTTTT. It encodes CASSSAPRSGELFF.

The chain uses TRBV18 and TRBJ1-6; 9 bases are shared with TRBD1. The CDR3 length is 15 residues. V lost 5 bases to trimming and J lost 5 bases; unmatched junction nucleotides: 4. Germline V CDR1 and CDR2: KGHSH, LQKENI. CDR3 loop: CASSSGQGNNSPLHF. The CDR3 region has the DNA TGTGCCAGCTCATCGGGACAGGGAAATAATTCACCCCTCCACTTT.

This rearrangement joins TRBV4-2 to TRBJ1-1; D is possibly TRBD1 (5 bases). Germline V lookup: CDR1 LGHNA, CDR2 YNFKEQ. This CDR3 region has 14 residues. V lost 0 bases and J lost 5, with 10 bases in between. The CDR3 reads CASSQEEGRTEAFF. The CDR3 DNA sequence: TGTGCCAGCAGCCAAGAAGAGGGGAGGACTGAAGCTTTCTTT.

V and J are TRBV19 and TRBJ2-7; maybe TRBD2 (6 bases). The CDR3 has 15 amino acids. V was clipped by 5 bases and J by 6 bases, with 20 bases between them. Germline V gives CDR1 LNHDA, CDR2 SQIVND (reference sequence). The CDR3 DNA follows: TGTGCCAGTAGTGGACCGGGACTGGGTTTCGGCGAGCAGTACTTC. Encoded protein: CASSGPGLGFGEQYF.